This T cell receptor beta chain emerged from a study of cytomegalovirus exposure and HLA in healthy donors. Likely unrecorded immune exposures existed in these nominally healthy donors. The primer mix had 60 Vbeta and 13 Jbeta primers. Clones were read by immunoSEQ multiplex PCR, and TCRdb kept only the in-frame ones, dropping some. The table has under 200,000 clones, 82% seen once. Study conclusions and caveats: There were several of the most significant clusters that appeared linked to common viral pathogens in a later analysis.

This clone appeared once. Its target is not known. J lost 4 bases, V lost 4 bases, and 2 bases had no gene match. CDR1 and CDR2 (germline): SQVTM, ANQGSEA. The CDR3 is 12 residues long. This chain uses TRBV29-1 with TRBJ2-7; 9 nucleotides match TRBD1. The specimen was PBMCs. This TCR was recovered from a girl aged 5 to 17 in good health and CMV-seropositive. The CDR3 region is CSVAGQGYEQYF. The CDR3 nucleotides are TGCAGCGTTGCGGGACAGGGATACGAGCAGTACTTC.